Sequencing of this TCR beta chain was carried out in a study of cytomegalovirus exposure and HLA in healthy donors. Overall study: Later, an analysis reported that the 120 or so validation repertoires had used the same platform as the roughly 720 first-cohort repertoires. Study-wide results and limits: Some TCR beta chains (over 150 of them) were listed as cytomegalovirus-associated.

The method was immunoSEQ multiplex PCR; TCRdb's version includes in-frame clones alone and lacks a portion of them. The table records tens of thousands of clones, 80% to 95% of them present only once. Notes on this clone: What it recognizes is unknown.

Trimming took off 1 base at V and 5 bases at J, with 9 bases between the two ends. The CDR3 is 14 residues long. CDR1 SGDLS and CDR2 YYNGEE come from the germline V gene. Sequencing was performed on PBMCs. The TCR comes from a woman aged 25-40 years in good health and CMV-seronegative. This chain connects TRBV9 to TRBJ2-2, with D hard to call. For the CDR3, the DNA is TGTGCCAGCAGCGTACTCCCCCGGACCGGGGAGCTGTTTTTT. It translates to CASSVLPRTGELFF.